Presented here are 31 T cell receptor beta chains from one specimen sequenced in a study of chemoradiotherapy in HPV16-positive cancers. Profiling relied on immunoSEQ multiplex PCR, and the TCRdb table lists in-frame clones only, not all of them. This table holds just over 15,000 clones, over 70% found once. The sample was taken from a patient who underwent chemoradiotherapy. The receptor set was obtained from a human donor with HPV-associated anogenital cancer.

The chain carries TRBV13 and TRBJ2-1, with 8 nucleotides matching TRBD2. V shed 1 base, J shed 2 bases, and the junction held 7 bases outside the gene matches. Germline V CDR1 and CDR2: PRHDT, FYEKMQ (reference sequence). The CDR3 runs 17 residues. CDR3 bases: TGTGCCAGCAGCTTAGACGGGGGGGTACAAGCCTACAATGAGCAGTTCTTC. Residues: CASSLDGGVQAYNEQFF.

The V call is TRBV7-9, the J call TRBJ1-4, with TRBD1 identical over 8 bases. Trimming at V came to 5 bases and at J to 0 bases, leaving 8 bases not matched to a gene. This CDR3 region has 17 residues. The V gene's germline CDR1 is SEHNR and CDR2 FQNEAQ (reference sequence). CDR3 loop: CASSPGQATATNEKLFF. The CDR3 DNA reads as TGTGCCAGCAGCCCGGGACAGGCAACAGCAACTAATGAAAAACTGTTTTTT.

V is TRBV6-6 and J is TRBJ2-1; weak D call: TRBD2 (5 bases). Trimming took off 5 bases at V and 4 bases at J, with 9 bases between the two ends. CDR3 size: 13 residues. Germline V gene lookup returns CDR1 MNHNY and CDR2 SVGAGI (reference sequence). The CDR3 sequence: CASSPGLYNEQFF. The CDR3, as DNA: TGTGCCAGCAGTCCTGGACTTTACAATGAGCAGTTCTTC.

The chain combines TRBV2 with TRBJ2-2, with 8 bases aligning to TRBD1. CDR1 is SNHLY, CDR2 FYNNEI, per germline. The CDR3 loop spans 15 amino acids. The V gene end was trimmed by 4 bases and the J gene end by 2 bases; junction bases not matched to a gene: 3. The CDR3 DNA sequence: TGTGCCAGCAGTGGGACAGGGCGAAACACCGGGGAGCTGTTTTTT. It translates to CASSGTGRNTGELFF. The entire variable domain, with the rest obtained from reference TRBV2 and TRBJ2-2, is as follows: EPEVTQTPSHQVTQMGQEVILRCVPISNHLYFYWYRQILGQKVEFLVSFYNNEISEKSEIFDDQFSVERPDGSNFTLKIRSTKLEDSAMYFCASSGTGRNTGELFFGEGSRLTVL.

This chain uses TRBV14 with TRBJ2-3; no clear D. The CDR3 covers 14 residues. Germline V lookup: CDR1 SGHDN, CDR2 FVKESK. V lost 3 bases, J lost 0 bases, and 7 bases lay in between. In nucleotides, the CDR3 is TGTGCCAGCAGCCAGAGATTGAGCACAGATACGCAGTATTTT. It encodes CASSQRLSTDTQYF. The entire variable domain, with the rest obtained from reference TRBV14 and TRBJ2-3, is as follows: EAGVTQFPSHSVIEKGQTVTLRCDPISGHDNLYWYRRVMGKEIKFLLHFVKESKQDESGMPNNRFLAERTGGTYSTLKVQPAELEDSGVYFCASSQRLSTDTQYFGPGTRLTVL.

The CDR3 nucleotides are TGTGCCAGCAGCCGTAGCCGACGAGGTGAAGCTTTCTTT. It codes for CASSRSRRGEAFF. The chain combines TRBV6-5 with TRBJ1-1; D unresolved. The germline V gene encodes CDR1 MNHEY and CDR2 SVGAGI. V shed 6 bases and J shed 7 bases, with 15 bases lying between them. CDR3 length: 13 amino acids.

V is TRBV5-1 and J is TRBJ1-6; D gene ambiguous. Germline values: CDR1 SGHRS, CDR2 YFSETQ. Trimming pared 1 base from V and 6 bases from J, leaving 8 bases between. This CDR3 comprises 14 residues. The CDR3 DNA is TGCGCCAGCAGCTTGTTGCAGTTTAATTCACCCCTCCACTTT. Translated: CASSLLQFNSPLHF.

The rearrangement joins TRBV19 to TRBJ1-1; D may be TRBD1 (5 bases). The CDR3 totals 14 residues. Looked up from germline, CDR1 is LNHDA and CDR2 is SQIVND (reference sequence). Trimming stripped 3 bases from V and 4 bases from J, with 12 bases between. In nucleotides, the CDR3 is TGTGCCAGTAGTATTAGGGGTCCCGGCACTGAAGCTTTCTTT. Translated, it gives CASSIRGPGTEAFF.

The chain joins TRBV7-2 to TRBJ2-1; TRBD2 aligns across 12 bases. From germline, CDR1 is SGHTA and CDR2 FQGNSA. This CDR3 contains 17 residues. With V trimmed by 3 bases and J by 4 bases, 7 bases remained unmatched. The DNA of the CDR3 is TGTGCCAGCAGCTTCGGTTGGCTAGCGGGGGGGTACAATGAGCAGTTCTTC. Its translation: CASSFGWLAGGYNEQFF. Full variable domain (outside the CDR3, taken from reference TRBV7-2 and TRBJ2-1): GAGVSQSPSNKVTEKGKDVELRCDPISGHTALYWYRQSLGQGLEFLIYFQGNSAPDKSGLPSDRFSAERTGGSVSTLTIQRTQQEDSAVYLCASSFGWLAGGYNEQFFGPGTRLTVL.

The chain links TRBV4-3 to TRBJ2-6; 9 bases map to TRBD1. The trim removed 4 bases at V and 2 bases at J, leaving 9 bases unmatched. CDR1 LGHNA and CDR2 YSLEER come from the germline V gene. CDR3 length: 18 residues. The CDR3 DNA is TGCGCCAGCAGCCTCCTACAGGGGGCGCAGACTGGGGCCAACGTCCTGACTTTC. This codes for CASSLLQGAQTGANVLTF.

This chain's CDR3 is CASIPPGQIHGYTF. The CDR3 DNA reads TGTGCCAGCATCCCCCCCGGCCAGATTCATGGCTACACCTTC. V gene TRBV25-1 combines with J gene TRBJ1-2; no clear D. V was trimmed by 7 bases and J by 6 bases, leaving 18 bases between them. CDR1 and CDR2 (germline): MGHDK, SYGVNS. This CDR3 has 14 amino acids.

The chain couples TRBV6-5 to TRBJ1-2, with 7 nucleotides matching TRBD1. V was pared by 5 bases and J by 4 bases, with 4 bases of the junction left unmatched. The CDR3 is 13 residues long. Per germline, CDR1 MNHEY and CDR2 SVGAGI. The CDR3 region has the DNA TGTGCCAGCAGTCGGACAGGCAGCTATGGCTACACCTTC. The encoded protein is CASSRTGSYGYTF.

The J gene is TRBJ2-5, the V gene TRBV7-2; D uncertain. Germline lookup yields CDR1 SGHTA and CDR2 FQGNSA. V lost 5 bases, J lost 5 bases, and 15 bases lay in between. This CDR3 is 14 amino acids long. This CDR3 reads CASSRPAQVETQYF. In DNA, the CDR3 is TGTGCCAGCAGCCGCCCCGCCCAGGTTGAGACCCAGTACTTC. Supplemented by reference TRBV7-2 and TRBJ2-5, the full variable domain reads GAGVSQSPSNKVTEKGKDVELRCDPISGHTALYWYRQSLGQGLEFLIYFQGNSAPDKSGLPSDRFSAERTGGSVSTLTIQRTQQEDSAVYLCASSRPAQVETQYFGPGTRLLVL.

This clone has only a few counts. The chain combines TRBV10-3 with TRBJ1-2, with TRBD1 identical over 10 bases. The junction had 3 bases not matched to a gene; V was cut back by 6 bases and J by 5 bases. From germline, CDR1 is ENHRY and CDR2 SYGVKD. The CDR3 covers 13 residues. CDR3 region: CAISADRGYGYTF. The CDR3 DNA is TGTGCCATCAGCGCGGACAGGGGGTATGGCTACACCTTC.

This chain connects TRBV4-3 to TRBJ1-5, with unresolved D. Trimming shortened V by 0 bases and J by 2 bases, and 5 bases separated the two germline ends. CDR1 is LGHNA and CDR2 is YSLEER in the germline V gene. This CDR3 is 14 amino acids long. The CDR3 DNA reads TGCGCCAGCAGCCAAGAAATGGGCAATCAGCCCCAGCATTTT. Residues: CASSQEMGNQPQHF.

The gene calls are TRBV5-5 and TRBJ2-5; TRBD1 or TRBD2 may be the D gene (5 bases each). The CDR3 spans 13 residues. Germline V gene data show CDR1 as SGHKS and CDR2 as YYEKEE (reference sequence). V was shortened by 5 bases and J by 5 bases, with 13 bases between the two germline ends. As DNA, the CDR3 is TGTGCCAGCAGTTTACTCGAGGGGGAGACCCAGTACTTC. This codes for CASSLLEGETQYF.

This chain links TRBV9 with TRBJ2-1, with 8 bases fitting TRBD2. Trimming removed 0 bases from V and 2 bases from J; junction bases left unmatched: 4. Germline V gene sequence: CDR1 SGDLS, CDR2 YYNGEE. The CDR3 has 16 residues. The CDR3 coding sequence is TGTGCCAGCAGCGTAGTTGGGCGGGGGGCCTACAATGAGCAGTTCTTC. Its protein is CASSVVGRGAYNEQFF. Drawing the rest from reference TRBV9 and TRBJ2-1, the complete variable domain is DSGVTQTPKHLITATGQRVTLRCSPRSGDLSVYWYQQSLDQGLQFLIQYYNGEERAKGNILERFSAQQFPDLHSELNLSSLELGDSALYFCASSVVGRGAYNEQFFGPGTRLTVL.

The chain combines TRBV19 with TRBJ1-1; D might be TRBD1 (5 bases). Per germline, CDR1 LNHDA and CDR2 SQIVND (reference sequence). The CDR3 extends over 11 amino acids. The germline V and J ends were trimmed by 10 bases and 1 base, with 7 bases remaining between them. The CDR3 bases are TGTGCCACAGGGAAGAACACTGAAGCTTTCTTT. Translating it yields CATGKNTEAFF.

V usage is TRBV7-9 and J usage is TRBJ1-1; D not certain. This CDR3 region has 12 residues. Trimming pared 5 bases from V and 1 base from J, leaving 5 bases between. Germline loops: CDR1 SEHNR, CDR2 FQNEAQ (reference sequence). For the CDR3, the DNA is TGTGCCAGCAGCAGACAGAACACTGAAGCTTTCTTT. It is translated as CASSRQNTEAFF.

The rearrangement links TRBV18 to TRBJ1-1, with 7 bases that match TRBD1. The CDR3 totals 14 residues. The germline V gene encodes CDR1 KGHSH and CDR2 LQKENI. After removal of 6 bases from V and 1 base from J, the junction contained 5 bases not matched to a gene. The CDR3 DNA reads TGTGCCAGCTCGCAGGGGGGACAGAACACTGAAGCTTTCTTT. Translating it yields CASSQGGQNTEAFF.

J is TRBJ1-1 and V is TRBV20-1, with unresolved D. V lost 7 bases and J lost 8, with 11 bases in between. CDR3 length equals 10 residues. Germline lookup yields CDR1 DFQATT and CDR2 SNEGSKA (reference sequence). The DNA for the CDR3 is TGCAGTGGAAGCAATGGAGAAGCTTTCTTT. It translates to CSGSNGEAFF.

This clone was observed a few times. The chain recombines TRBV5-1 with TRBJ2-7; D remains unclear. V shed 0 bases and J shed 7 bases, with 8 bases lying between them. Germline-derived CDR1 and CDR2 are SGHRS and YFSETQ. This CDR3 comprises 12 residues. The CDR3 DNA sequence: TGCGCCAGCAGCTTGGCCTTGGGGGAGCAGTACTTC. This encodes CASSLALGEQYF. The entire variable domain, with the rest obtained from reference TRBV5-1 and TRBJ2-7, is as follows: KAGVTQTPRYLIKTRGQQVTLSCSPISGHRSVSWYQQTPGQGLQFLFEYFSETQRNKGNFPGRFSGRQFSNSRSEMNVSTLELGDSALYLCASSLALGEQYFGPGTRLTVT.

This clone was picked up a small number of times. V gene TRBV4-3 combines with J gene TRBJ1-2; D is uncertain. The CDR3 consists of 13 residues. V was clipped by 3 bases and J by 0 bases, with 5 bases between them. Germline V gene sequence: CDR1 LGHNA, CDR2 YSLEER. The CDR3 protein is CASSQAANYGYTF. CDR3 DNA sequence: TGCGCCAGCAGCCAGGCAGCTAACTATGGCTACACCTTC.

The chain carries TRBV27 and TRBJ1-5; no reliable D call. Germline CDR1 MNHEY, CDR2 SMNVEV (reference sequence). V was clipped by 4 bases and J by 3 bases, with 10 bases between them. This CDR3 has 14 residues. The CDR3 DNA is TGTGCCAGCAGTTCGTGGCAAGCCAATCAGCCCCAGCATTTT. Its translation is CASSSWQANQPQHF.

V is TRBV30 and J is TRBJ1-1; perhaps TRBD1 as D (5 bases). Per germline, CDR1 GTSNPN and CDR2 SVGIG (reference sequence). V shed 2 bases and J shed 4 bases, with 29 bases lying between them. This CDR3 comprises 19 residues. The CDR3 DNA reads as TGTGCCTGGAGTTCTACCGGGACCGATAAAATTGTAGTTTTCACTGAAGCTTTCTTT. It encodes CAWSSTGTDKIVVFTEAFF.

CDR3 sequence reads: CASSQSEGDEQFF. As DNA, the CDR3 is TGCGCCAGCAGTCAATCGGAAGGTGATGAGCAGTTCTTC. V gene TRBV23-1 combines with J gene TRBJ2-1; no reliable D call. TRBV23-1 is an ORF; its function is uncertain. This CDR3 comprises 13 residues. V lost 0 bases, J lost 8 bases, and 8 bases lay in between.

The CDR3 region is CASSLASFPDQPQHF. CDR3 nucleotides: TGTGCCAGCAGCTTGGCGAGTTTTCCCGATCAGCCCCAGCATTTT. This chain links TRBV5-6 with TRBJ1-5; D call uncertain. Looked up from germline, CDR1 is SGHDT and CDR2 is YYEEEE. The CDR3 has 15 residues. Trimming cost V 0 bases and J 5 bases, with 12 bases left between them.

The V call is TRBV12-5, the J call TRBJ1-1; D remains ambiguous. There are 13 residues in the CDR3. V was cut by 8 bases and J by 1 base, with 11 bases left in between. Germline assignment: CDR1 LGHNT and CDR2 FRNRAP. CDR3 loop: CASSRTENTEAFF. DNA of the CDR3: TGTGCTAGTAGTAGGACGGAGAACACTGAAGCTTTCTTT. Supplemented by reference TRBV12-5 and TRBJ1-1, the full variable domain reads DARVTQTPRHKVTEMGQEVTMRCQPILGHNTVFWYRQTMMQGLELLAYFRNRAPLDDSGMPKDRFSAEMPDATLATLKIQPSEPRDSAVYFCASSRTENTEAFFGQGTRLTVV.

The chain employs TRBV30 and TRBJ1-1; TRBD1 is a possible D gene (5 bases). The CDR3 loop spans 13 amino acids. V was trimmed by 4 bases and J by 12 bases, leaving 21 bases between them. Per germline, CDR1 GTSNPN and CDR2 SVGIG (reference sequence). DNA for the CDR3: TGTGCCTGGACTGTACAGGTTGGAGGGGCCTCTTTCTTT. This sequence encodes CAWTVQVGGASFF.

The table lists this clone with a few counts. The genes are TRBV5-4 and TRBJ1-2, with D maybe TRBD1 (5 bases). The CDR3 has 15 amino acids. Germline values: CDR1 SGHNT, CDR2 YYREEE (reference sequence). V lost 3 bases to trimming and J lost 4 bases, with 16 bases between them. In DNA, the CDR3 is TGTGCCAGCAGCTCCAAGGAGAGGGGTGGCTATGGCTACACCTTC. Its translation: CASSSKERGGYGYTF. Full variable domain (outside the CDR3, taken from reference TRBV5-4 and TRBJ1-2): ETGVTQSPTHLIKTRGQQVTLRCSSQSGHNTVSWYQQALGQGPQFIFQYYREEENGRGNFPPRFSGLQFPNYSSELNVNALELDDSALYLCASSSKERGGYGYTFGSGTRLTVV.

This clone was detected only a few times. The V gene is TRBV6-5, the J gene TRBJ1-2; 9 bases line up with TRBD1. Germline V gene lookup returns CDR1 MNHEY and CDR2 SVGAGI. The CDR3 has 15 amino acids. V lost 4 bases and J lost 6; bases outside the gene matches: 9. CDR3 region: CASSSPGTGKDGYTF. DNA of the CDR3: TGTGCCAGCAGTTCCCCCGGGACAGGGAAAGATGGCTACACCTTC.